This entry describes one T cell receptor beta chain. These data come from a study of blood T cell repertoires in COVID-19. Study-level background: Sample material is recorded as cDNA or gDNA derived from T cells, B-cell-depleted T cells, or PBMCs.

Participants came from roughly 24 US areas, aged about 18 to 95 years. Participants' own reports of clinical history determined their cohort assignment. The authors' processing: Estimation of nucleated cell counts relied on the amplification of reference gene primers. Assay used: immunoSEQ multiplex PCR; TCRdb lists only in-frame clones, some missing. V and J calls and clone size are copied from that table; D and trimming were computed from the DNA. Of about 300,000 clones in the sample, over 75% are singletons; the top ten hold 1.1%. Germline lookup yields CDR1 MDHEN and CDR2 SYDVKM. The CDR3 totals 11 residues. Trimming took 5 bases from V and 3 from J, leaving 5 bases between them.

Sample: PBMCs or T cells enriched from blood (not recorded which). This TCR was sampled from a woman aged 30 to 39 who had recovered from COVID-19. The chain is built from TRBV28 and TRBJ2-7; no clear D gene. In DNA, the CDR3 is TGTGCCAGCAGTCCCTACTACGAGCAGTACTTC. Its protein is CASSPYYEQYF. Full variable domain (remainder filled in from reference TRBV28 and TRBJ2-7): DVKVTQSSRYLVKRTGEKVFLECVQDMDHENMFWYRQDPGLGLRLIYFSYDVKMKEKGDIPEGYSVSREKKERFSLILESASTNQTSMYLCASSPYYEQYFGPGTRLTVT.